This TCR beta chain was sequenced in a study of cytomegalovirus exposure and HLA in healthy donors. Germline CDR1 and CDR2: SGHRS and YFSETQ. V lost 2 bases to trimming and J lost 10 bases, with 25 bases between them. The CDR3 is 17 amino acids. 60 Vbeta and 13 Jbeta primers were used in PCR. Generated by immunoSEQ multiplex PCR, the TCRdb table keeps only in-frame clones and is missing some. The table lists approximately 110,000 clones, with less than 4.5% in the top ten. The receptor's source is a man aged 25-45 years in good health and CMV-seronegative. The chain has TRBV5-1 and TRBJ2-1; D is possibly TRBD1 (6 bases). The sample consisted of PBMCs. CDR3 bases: TGCGCCAGCAGCTTTGGACAGTACCGGACCCCTCCAATGGAGCAGTTCTTC. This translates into CASSFGQYRTPPMEQFF.